The 10 T cell receptor beta chains in this list originate from one sample, sequenced in a study of glioma-infiltrating T cells. TCR alpha and beta CDR3 regions were amplified from RNA using iRepertoire nested multiplex PCR. TCRdb reanalysed the multiplex PCR reads using MiXCR and keeps one entry per CDR3 protein. The repertoire consists of about 140,000 distinct CDR3 sequences, with around 40% occurring once and the leading ten covering more than 15%. Sequences were obtained from glioma tissue, nonneoplastic brain tissue, or PBMCs (not recorded which). These TCRs come from a human donor with low-grade glioma or glioblastoma, undergoing nonglioma brain surgery, or in good health (not recorded which).

The rearrangement joins TRBV7-8 to TRBJ2-5, with D perhaps matching TRBD1 (5 bases). CDR1 and CDR2 from the germline V gene are SGHVS and FQNEAQ. The CDR3 sequence is 13 residues long. The V and J ends lost 1 base and 5 bases respectively, with 8 bases between them. CDR3 protein: CASSLGTRETQYF. DNA for the CDR3: TGTGCCAGCAGCTTAGGGACACGGGAGACCCAGTACTTC.

CDR3 sequence reads: CASSYSGEGPYEQYF. DNA for the CDR3: TGTGCCAGCAGTTACTCGGGCGAGGGACCCTACGAGCAGTACTTC. The chain links TRBV6-6 to TRBJ2-7; the D gene could be TRBD1 or TRBD2 (5 bases each). This CDR3 contains 15 residues. Germline V CDR1 and CDR2: MNHNY, SVGAGI (reference sequence). The ends were cut back, 0 bases at V and 2 bases at J, with 11 bases in the middle.

This clonotype was counted a few times. The chain links TRBV7-2 to TRBJ2-1; D remains unclear. The V gene's germline CDR1 is SGHTA and CDR2 FQGNSA. The CDR3 consists of 15 residues. The V gene lost 3 bases and the J gene lost 2 bases, with 11 bases spanning the gap. CDR3 in amino acids: CASSFGRSPYNEQFF. Here the CDR3 DNA reads TGTGCCAGCAGCTTTGGCCGGTCTCCCTACAATGAGCAGTTCTTC.

The gene calls are TRBV20-1 and TRBJ1-1; the match to TRBD1 covers 7 bases. Germline lookup yields CDR1 DFQATT and CDR2 SNEGSKA (reference sequence). The length of the CDR3 is 16 residues. Unmatched junction bases numbered 13, after V lost 0 bases and J lost 6 bases. In DNA, the CDR3 is TGCAGTGCTAGAGATTATCAGACAGGGACAAACGCTGAAGCTTTCTTT. Its translation: CSARDYQTGTNAEAFF.

The gene calls are TRBV15 and TRBJ1-1, with D possibly matching TRBD1 (5 bases). Trimming cost V 3 bases and J 8 bases, with 16 bases left between them. The CDR3 loop spans 14 amino acids. CDR1 and CDR2 from the germline V gene are LNHNV and YYDKDF (reference sequence). The CDR3 sequence is CATSSDLGVSEAFF. CDR3 DNA sequence: TGTGCCACCAGCAGTGATCTGGGGGTGTCAGAAGCTTTCTTT.

This chain uses TRBV7-3 with TRBJ2-7, with D unresolved. Germline-derived CDR1 and CDR2 are SGHTA and FQGTGA. This CDR3 spans 13 amino acids. With 2 bases removed from V and 3 bases from J, the gap between germline ends came to 8 bases. The CDR3 nucleotides are TGTGCCAGCAGCTTAGCCAGGCTCTACGAGCAGTACTTC. It specifies CASSLARLYEQYF. Supplemented by reference TRBV7-3 and TRBJ2-7, the full variable domain reads GAGVSQTPSNKVTEKGKYVELRCDPISGHTALYWYRQSLGQGPEFLIYFQGTGAADDSGLPNDRFFAVRPEGSVSTLKIQRTERGDSAVYLCASSLARLYEQYFGPGTRLTVT.

Remarks on this clonotype: Germline is not matched at one junction end, which may reflect a read error. V and J are TRBV7-2 and TRBJ2-7; possibly TRBD2 for D (6 bases). Germline assignment: CDR1 SGHTA and CDR2 FQGNSA. The CDR3 has 13 amino acids. The CDR3 nucleotides read TGTGCCCGCAGCTCTAACGGGGGCTACGAGCAGTACTTC. Protein: CARSSNGGYEQYF.

The chain recombines TRBV24-1 with TRBJ2-3; TRBD2 matches at 8 bases. V dropped 6 bases and J dropped 4; count of bases not matched to a gene: 2. This CDR3 is 13 amino acids long. Per the germline V gene, CDR1 is KGHDR and CDR2 is SFDVKD. CDR3 nucleotide sequence: TGTGCCACCAGTCGGGGGGGCGCAGATACGCAGTATTTT. Its protein is CATSRGGADTQYF.

This clonotype was detected only once. The chain carries TRBV18 and TRBJ2-3; D not resolved. The V end was cut by 2 bases, the J end by 4 bases, with 7 bases between. Germline V gives CDR1 KGHSH, CDR2 LQKENI. CDR3 size: 13 residues. The CDR3 region is CASSPFGADTQYF. CDR3 nucleotide sequence: TGTGCCAGCTCACCATTCGGCGCAGATACGCAGTATTTT. The whole variable domain, filled in from reference TRBV18 and TRBJ2-3, reads NAGVMQNPRHLVRRRGQEARLRCSPMKGHSHVYWYRQLPEEGLKFMVYLQKENIIDESGMPKERFSAEFPKEGPSILRIQQVVRGDSAAYFCASSPFGADTQYFGPGTRLTVL.

The chain combines TRBV4-1 with TRBJ2-5; D unresolved. Germline CDR1 MGHRA, CDR2 YSYEKL. Trimming cost V 0 bases and J 2 bases, with 10 bases left between them. The CDR3 covers 15 residues. Written as DNA, the CDR3 is TGCGCCAGCAGCCAAGATCGGGTGGCTCAAGAGACCCAGTACTTC. Its translation is CASSQDRVAQETQYF.